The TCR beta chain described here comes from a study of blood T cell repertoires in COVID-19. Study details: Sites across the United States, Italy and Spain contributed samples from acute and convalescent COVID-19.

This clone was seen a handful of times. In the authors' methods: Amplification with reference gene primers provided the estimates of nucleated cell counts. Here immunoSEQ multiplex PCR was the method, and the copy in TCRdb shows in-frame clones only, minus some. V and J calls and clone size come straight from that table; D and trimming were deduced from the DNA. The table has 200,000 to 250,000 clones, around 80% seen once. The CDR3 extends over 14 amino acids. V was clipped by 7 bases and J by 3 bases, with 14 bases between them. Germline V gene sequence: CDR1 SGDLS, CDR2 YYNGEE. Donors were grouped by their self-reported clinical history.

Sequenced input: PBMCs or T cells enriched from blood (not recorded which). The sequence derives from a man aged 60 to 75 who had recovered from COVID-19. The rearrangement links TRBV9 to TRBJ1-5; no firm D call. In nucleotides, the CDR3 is TGTGCCAGCGCTCCCGGGTCAAACAATCAGCCCCAGCATTTT. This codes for CASAPGSNNQPQHF.